These 22 T cell receptor beta chains came from one sample sequenced in a study of blood T cell repertoires in COVID-19. Method: immunoSEQ multiplex PCR; TCRdb's copy keeps in-frame clones and lacks some. The top ten clones hold around 3.8% of a sample with roughly 120,000 clones, roughly nine tenths of them seen once. The sequenced sample consisted of peripheral blood. The source is a man aged 45 to 65 with active COVID-19.

The chain recombines TRBV11-2 with TRBJ2-7, with 10 nucleotides matching TRBD1. CDR3 length: 13 residues. Trimming at V came to 3 bases and at J to 6 bases, leaving 2 bases not matched to a gene. Germline V lookup: CDR1 SGHAT, CDR2 FQNNGV. As DNA, the CDR3 is TGTGCCAGCAGCTTTGACAGGGGGCGCGAGCAGTACTTC. Its translation is CASSFDRGREQYF.

The rearrangement links TRBV7-2 to TRBJ1-2; the D gene is possibly TRBD1 (5 bases). There are 15 residues in the CDR3. Germline CDR1 SGHTA, CDR2 FQGNSA. Trimming pared 4 bases from V and 8 bases from J, leaving 20 bases between. CDR3 DNA: TGTGCCAGCAGCTATTATCGTGGGGGGGAGGGCGGCTACACCTTC. The encoded protein is CASSYYRGGEGGYTF. The variable domain in full, completed from reference TRBV7-2 and TRBJ1-2, reads GAGVSQSPSNKVTEKGKDVELRCDPISGHTALYWYRQSLGQGLEFLIYFQGNSAPDKSGLPSDRFSAERTGGSVSTLTIQRTQQEDSAVYLCASSYYRGGEGGYTFGSGTRLTVV.

This chain's CDR3 is CASSLISTMRLNNEQFF. CDR3 nucleotides: TGTGCCAGCTCACTAATTTCGACTATGCGGTTGAACAATGAGCAGTTCTTC. This chain links TRBV18 with TRBJ2-1, with D perhaps TRBD2 (5 bases). CDR3 size: 17 residues. Trimming removed 4 bases at V and 5 bases at J, with 21 bases between. The germline gives CDR1 KGHSH, CDR2 LQKENI.

This chain joins TRBV27 and TRBJ2-1; the match to TRBD2 covers 8 bases. Germline values: CDR1 MNHEY, CDR2 SMNVEV (reference sequence). The ends lost 5 bases at V and 7 bases at J; junction bases unmatched: 10. This CDR3 spans 15 amino acids. This CDR3 reads CASSPIAGRANEQFF. CDR3 in DNA: TGTGCCAGCAGTCCAATCGCCGGGAGGGCGAATGAGCAGTTCTTC.

The chain employs TRBV18 and TRBJ2-1, with 7 nucleotides matching TRBD2. In germline, CDR1 is KGHSH, CDR2 LQKENI. Trimming cost V 3 bases and J 6 bases; bases outside gene matches: 11. The CDR3 has 16 residues. The CDR3 is CASSPRQLASFNEQFF. CDR3 coding DNA: TGTGCCAGCTCACCTCGACAACTAGCGTCGTTCAATGAGCAGTTCTTC.

The chain couples TRBV7-8 to TRBJ1-2, with 9 bases matching TRBD1. J was trimmed by 4 bases and V by 1 base; bases with no gene match: 7. The CDR3 extends over 16 amino acids. Germline CDR1 is SGHVS and CDR2 is FQNEAQ. The CDR3 spells CASSLEQGALIYGYTF. In DNA, the CDR3 is TGTGCCAGCAGCTTAGAACAGGGGGCGTTGATCTATGGCTACACCTTC.

The V gene is TRBV18, the J gene TRBJ2-2; TRBD2 aligns across 10 bases. J was trimmed by 9 bases and V by 3 bases; bases with no gene match: 7. From germline, CDR1 is KGHSH and CDR2 LQKENI. This CDR3 is built from 15 residues. CDR3 nucleotides: TGTGCCAGCTCACCGGCTAGCGGGGGAGCCCGGGAGCTGTTTTTT. Protein product: CASSPASGGARELFF.

CDR3 loop: CASSSRTVPTEAFF. The CDR3 coding sequence is TGTGCCAGCAGCTCCCGGACAGTCCCCACTGAAGCTTTCTTT. The chain has TRBV9 and TRBJ1-1; a weak D match, TRBD1 (6 bases). V lost 4 bases, J lost 4 bases, and 14 bases lay in between. The germline gives CDR1 SGDLS, CDR2 YYNGEE. The CDR3 has 14 residues.

The chain uses TRBV24-1 and TRBJ1-5; 11 nucleotides line up with TRBD1. The length of the CDR3 is 16 residues. From germline, CDR1 is KGHDR and CDR2 SFDVKD. With 4 bases clipped from V and 4 bases from J, the junction kept 5 bases outside the gene matches. The CDR3, as DNA: TGTGCCACCAGTGACCCGGACAGGGGGCCAAATCAGCCCCAGCATTTT. It is translated as CATSDPDRGPNQPQHF.

The chain recombines TRBV30 with TRBJ2-5; maybe TRBD2 (5 bases). The V end was cut by 5 bases, the J end by 4 bases, with 20 bases between. Germline V lookup: CDR1 GTSNPN, CDR2 SVGIG (reference sequence). The CDR3 is made up of 15 amino acids. CDR3 in DNA: TGTGCCTGGCGGGCCTACGGACTCGCGGGAGAGACCCAGTACTTC. Translation: CAWRAYGLAGETQYF.

V and J are TRBV27 and TRBJ2-3; 14 positions match TRBD2. The germline CDR1 and CDR2 sequences are MNHEY and SMNVEV (reference sequence). V lost 4 bases, J lost 2 bases, and 8 bases stayed unmatched. The CDR3 consists of 18 residues. CDR3 region: CASSSGTSGGAATDTQYF. The CDR3 DNA follows: TGTGCCAGCAGTTCCGGGACTAGCGGGGGCGCTGCCACAGATACGCAGTATTTT.

The gene calls are TRBV19 and TRBJ1-2, with 7 bases aligning to TRBD1. The CDR3 has 12 residues. Germline V gene sequence: CDR1 LNHDA, CDR2 SQIVND (reference sequence). V shed 10 bases, J shed 4 bases, and the junction held 6 bases outside the gene matches. The CDR3 DNA reads as TGTGCCACCAGACAGGGCCTCTATGGCTACACCTTC. It translates to CATRQGLYGYTF.

In its sample, this clone was seen once. The V call is TRBV13, the J call TRBJ2-1; TRBD2 matches 9 bases. The CDR3 has 15 amino acids. CDR1 is PRHDT, CDR2 FYEKMQ, per germline (reference sequence). The V segment lost 3 bases and the J segment 7 bases; nucleotides outside the gene matches: 7. The CDR3: CASSLLAGPNNEQFF. CDR3 nucleotide sequence: TGTGCCAGCAGCTTGCTAGCGGGGCCTAATAATGAGCAGTTCTTC.

This chain uses TRBV11-3 with TRBJ2-1, with TRBD2 matching over 7 bases. Per the germline V gene, CDR1 is SGHNT and CDR2 is YENEEA. The V segment lost 4 bases and the J segment 1 base; nucleotides outside the gene matches: 4. CDR3 length: 15 residues. CDR3 sequence: CASSYLAVSYNEQFF. As DNA, the CDR3 is TGTGCCAGCAGCTACCTAGCGGTTTCCTACAATGAGCAGTTCTTC.

The chain joins TRBV4-1 to TRBJ2-1; D remains ambiguous. The CDR3 is 14 amino acids. Germline CDR1 is MGHRA and CDR2 is YSYEKL. Trimming removed 3 bases from V and 8 bases from J, with 14 bases in between. In DNA, the CDR3 is TGCGCCAGCAGCCATCCCATCACGAGAGATGAGCAGTTCTTC. It yields the protein CASSHPITRDEQFF.

V gene TRBV4-1 combines with J gene TRBJ1-1; D is perhaps TRBD1 (6 bases). Trimming took off 0 bases at V and 4 bases at J, with 15 bases between the two ends. Looked up from germline, CDR1 is MGHRA and CDR2 is YSYEKL. The CDR3 extends over 16 amino acids. CDR3 DNA: TGCGCCAGCAGCCAAGATGAACTGCAGGGGAGCACTGAAGCTTTCTTT. Protein product: CASSQDELQGSTEAFF.

The chain employs TRBV2 and TRBJ2-5, with TRBD2 matching over 8 bases. Germline loops: CDR1 SNHLY, CDR2 FYNNEI. V was clipped by 4 bases and J by 4 bases; unmatched bases: 5. The CDR3 extends over 14 amino acids. The CDR3 nucleotides are TGTGCCAGCAGTGCGGGGGGGCGCGGAGAGACCCAGTACTTC. Amino acids: CASSAGGRGETQYF.

This clone appeared once. An end of the junction does not agree with germline; a read error may underlie this. V usage is TRBV6-5 and J usage is TRBJ2-5; no definite D call. CDR3 length: 14 amino acids. CDR1 MNHEY and CDR2 SVGAGI come from the germline V gene. The DNA for the CDR3 is TGTGCCAGCAGTTACAGGCAGCCCGGAGAGCCCCAGTACTTC. Protein sequence: CASSYRQPGEPQYF.

This chain uses TRBV11-2 with TRBJ1-2; D is uncertain. Germline-derived CDR1 and CDR2 are SGHAT and FQNNGV. CDR3 length: 15 amino acids. V gave up 0 bases and J gave up 6 bases, with 14 bases separating them. The CDR3 sequence: CASSLERASWNGYTF. In DNA form, the CDR3 reads TGTGCCAGCAGCTTAGAAAGAGCGTCCTGGAATGGCTACACCTTC.

The chain is built from TRBV6-1 and TRBJ1-5, with 8 positions matching TRBD1. The V gene end was trimmed by 2 bases and the J gene end by 5 bases; junction bases not matched to a gene: 5. Per germline, CDR1 MNHNS and CDR2 SASEGT. The CDR3 spans 15 residues. CDR3 DNA: TGTGCCAGCAGTGAACCGGGACAGGTCGATCAGCCCCAGCATTTT. Amino acid sequence: CASSEPGQVDQPQHF.

The chain couples TRBV5-1 to TRBJ2-3; TRBD2 aligns across 10 bases. V was clipped by 4 bases and J by 5 bases; unmatched bases: 16. Germline lookup yields CDR1 SGHRS and CDR2 YFSETQ. This CDR3 has 18 residues. CDR3 sequence reads: CASSPMGASGGTRDTQYF. In DNA, the CDR3 is TGCGCCAGCAGCCCAATGGGGGCTAGCGGGGGTACCAGAGATACGCAGTATTTT.

The chain is built from TRBV18 and TRBJ1-1; tentative D call: TRBD1 (5 bases). V was cut by 6 bases and J by 3 bases, with 14 bases left in between. This CDR3 contains 14 residues. Germline CDR1 KGHSH, CDR2 LQKENI. CDR3 region: CASSRDSGDTEAFF. In DNA, the CDR3 is TGTGCCAGCTCGAGGGACTCCGGGGACACTGAAGCTTTCTTT.